The next 16 T cell receptor beta chains were all read from a single sample in a study of vaccination effects on CD4 cells after COVID-19. Their antigens remain unidentified. Here immunoSEQ multiplex PCR was the method, and the copy in TCRdb shows in-frame clones only, minus some. The sample includes tens of thousands of clones, almost 70% of them seen just once. Ahead of sequencing, the ViraFEST assay grew antigen-specific CD4+ T cells using viral peptide pools. Following culture for about ten days, CD4+ T cells were isolated. Nucleocapsid antibodies were negative in the vaccine recipients, who had never had SARS-CoV-2 infection. Sequencing used CD4+ T cells from PBMCs cultured with HCoV-NL63 spike peptides, obtained before COVID-19 vaccination. The source is a human donor who received a COVID-19 vaccine.

The V and J genes are TRBV3-1 (or the pseudogene TRBV3-2) and TRBJ2-1; the D is unclear. The length of the CDR3 is 14 residues. Germline V CDR1 and CDR2: LGHDT, YNNKEL (reference sequence). V gave up 2 bases and J gave up 6 bases, with 11 bases separating them. The CDR3 loop reads CASSQQLSTNEQFF. The CDR3 nucleotides are TGTGCCAGCAGCCAACAACTTTCGACCAATGAGCAGTTCTTC.

The CDR3 is CASSLVRLALSTDTQYF. CDR3 DNA sequence: TGCGCCAGCAGCTTGGTCCGACTAGCGCTGAGCACAGATACGCAGTATTTT. This chain joins TRBV5-1 and TRBJ2-3, with 8 bases aligning to TRBD2. CDR1 SGHRS and CDR2 YFSETQ come from the germline V gene. With V trimmed by 0 bases and J by 0 bases, 6 bases remained unmatched. The CDR3 spans 17 residues.

The rearrangement uses TRBV2 and TRBJ2-3; TRBD1 agrees at 7 bases. This CDR3 comprises 15 residues. The V segment lost 6 bases and the J segment 1 base; nucleotides outside the gene matches: 7. Germline CDR1 SNHLY, CDR2 FYNNEI. The CDR3: CASSRGGLRTDTQYF. The DNA of the CDR3 is TGTGCCAGCAGCAGAGGGGGCCTACGCACAGATACGCAGTATTTT. Based on the CDR3 plus reference TRBV2 and TRBJ2-3, the full variable domain is EPEVTQTPSHQVTQMGQEVILRCVPISNHLYFYWYRQILGQKVEFLVSFYNNEISEKSEIFDDQFSVERPDGSNFTLKIRSTKLEDSAMYFCASSRGGLRTDTQYFGPGTRLTVL.

This clone was recorded only once. The chain couples TRBV5-1 to TRBJ1-5, with D maybe TRBD1 (6 bases). Trimming stripped 0 bases from V and 3 bases from J, with 10 bases between. The CDR3 covers 15 residues. Germline lookup yields CDR1 SGHRS and CDR2 YFSETQ. In DNA, the CDR3 is TGCGCCAGCAGCTTGGACGGACAGCTCAATCAGCCCCAGCATTTT. Its protein is CASSLDGQLNQPQHF.

The rearrangement uses TRBV5-1 and TRBJ1-5, with TRBD1 as a possible D gene (5 bases). This CDR3 contains 13 residues. Germline V CDR1 and CDR2: SGHRS, YFSETQ. V dropped 5 bases and J dropped 8 bases, with 14 bases sitting between them. CDR3 sequence reads: CASRSGGNEPQHF. DNA of the CDR3: TGCGCCAGCAGGTCCGGGGGTAATGAGCCCCAGCATTTT.

This clone showed up just a few times. The V gene is TRBV20-1, the J gene TRBJ1-6, with D hard to call. This CDR3 has 15 amino acids. Per germline, CDR1 DFQATT and CDR2 SNEGSKA (reference sequence). Trimming stripped 3 bases from V and 7 bases from J, with 16 bases between. The CDR3 reads CSASAEAGGNSPLHF. The CDR3 nucleotides read TGCAGTGCTAGTGCTGAGGCGGGAGGGAATTCACCCCTCCACTTT.

The chain employs TRBV7-7 and TRBJ2-7; 9 bases are shared with TRBD2. From germline, CDR1 is SSHAT and CDR2 FNYEAQ (reference sequence). The CDR3 sequence is 16 residues long. V was clipped by 4 bases and J by 2 bases; unmatched bases: 9. In nucleotides, the CDR3 is TGTGCCAGCAGCTGCGAACGGACTAGCGCGACCTACGAGCAGTACTTC. It is translated as CASSCERTSATYEQYF.

In its sample, this clone was seen a few times. An end of the junction differs from the germline gene, which may be a read error. The chain recombines TRBV5-4 with TRBJ2-1, with D perhaps being TRBD1 or TRBD2 (7 bases each). CDR1 is SGHNT, CDR2 YYREEE, per germline (reference sequence). This CDR3 comprises 14 residues. The CDR3 region is CASTLTGRDNEQFF. The CDR3 DNA reads as TGTGCCAGCACCTTGACAGGGAGGGACAATGAGCAGTTCTTC.

This chain uses TRBV11-2 with TRBJ2-7; D gene ambiguous. The CDR3 sequence is 12 residues long. In germline, CDR1 is SGHAT, CDR2 FQNNGV. Trimming removed 2 bases at V and 3 bases at J, with 5 bases between. CDR3 in amino acids: CASSLRNYEQYF. CDR3 DNA: TGTGCCAGCAGCTTAAGGAACTACGAGCAGTACTTC.

The rearrangement uses TRBV2 and TRBJ2-1, with TRBD2 matching 7 bases. The junction had 2 bases not matched to a gene; V was cut back by 0 bases and J by 0 bases. The CDR3 loop spans 16 amino acids. CDR1 is SNHLY and CDR2 is FYNNEI in the germline V gene. The DNA for the CDR3 is TGTGCCAGCAGTGAAGCCGTAGCGGGCTCCTACAATGAGCAGTTCTTC. This sequence encodes CASSEAVAGSYNEQFF.

This clone turned up a few times. The V gene is TRBV5-1, the J gene TRBJ1-6, with a possible D match to TRBD1 (6 bases). The CDR3 totals 16 residues. Germline values: CDR1 SGHRS, CDR2 YFSETQ. The ends were cut back, 0 bases at V and 2 bases at J, with 9 bases in the middle. CDR3 in DNA: TGCGCCAGCAGCTTGGGGGACATACCCTATAATTCACCCCTCCACTTT. Translating gives CASSLGDIPYNSPLHF.

The chain joins TRBV19 to TRBJ1-3; 7 bases agree with TRBD1. The CDR3 totals 15 residues. From germline, CDR1 is LNHDA and CDR2 SQIVND (reference sequence). Trimming took 5 bases from V and 4 from J; bases not matched to a gene: 8. Here the CDR3 DNA reads TGTGCCAGTAGTTGGGACAGAGAGAGCGGAAACACCATATATTTT. Protein product: CASSWDRESGNTIYF.

V is TRBV29-1 and J is TRBJ1-1, with D perhaps matching TRBD1 (5 bases). CDR3 size: 13 residues. Germline assignment: CDR1 SQVTM and CDR2 ANQGSEA. The CDR3 DNA follows: TGCACCTGCTGGGGGACTGTGAACACTGAAGCTTTCTTT. Encoded protein: CTCWGTVNTEAFF.

The chain is built from TRBV5-8 and TRBJ2-3, with D perhaps TRBD2 (6 bases). Germline CDR1 and CDR2: SGHTS and YDEGEE. This CDR3 comprises 13 residues. Trimming removed 1 base from V and 6 bases from J, with 9 bases in between. Here the CDR3 reads CASSLLEGDTQYF. In nucleotides, the CDR3 is TGTGCCAGCAGCTTGTTGGAGGGGGATACGCAGTATTTT. Full variable domain (missing parts from reference TRBV5-8 and TRBJ2-3): EAGVTQSPTHLIKTRGQQATLRCSPISGHTSVYWYQQALGLGLQFLLWYDEGEERNRGNFPPRFSGRQFPNYSSELNVNALELEDSALYLCASSLLEGDTQYFGPGTRLTVL.

The rearrangement links TRBV2 to TRBJ1-4; D is unresolved. The V and J ends lost 8 bases and 3 bases respectively, with 16 bases between them. This CDR3 has 15 amino acids. Germline loops: CDR1 SNHLY, CDR2 FYNNEI. In DNA, the CDR3 is TGTGCCAGCCATGATATTGCGTGGGCTAATGAAAAACTGTTTTTT. Protein product: CASHDIAWANEKLFF.

This clone has a handful of counts. The CDR3, as DNA: TGTGCCAGCAGTTCTTTAACCGGGGAGCTGTTTTTT. Its translation: CASSSLTGELFF. The J gene is TRBJ2-2, the V gene TRBV12-3 or TRBV12-4; unclear D gene. The CDR3 sequence is 12 residues long. V lost 4 bases and J lost 5, with 5 bases in between.